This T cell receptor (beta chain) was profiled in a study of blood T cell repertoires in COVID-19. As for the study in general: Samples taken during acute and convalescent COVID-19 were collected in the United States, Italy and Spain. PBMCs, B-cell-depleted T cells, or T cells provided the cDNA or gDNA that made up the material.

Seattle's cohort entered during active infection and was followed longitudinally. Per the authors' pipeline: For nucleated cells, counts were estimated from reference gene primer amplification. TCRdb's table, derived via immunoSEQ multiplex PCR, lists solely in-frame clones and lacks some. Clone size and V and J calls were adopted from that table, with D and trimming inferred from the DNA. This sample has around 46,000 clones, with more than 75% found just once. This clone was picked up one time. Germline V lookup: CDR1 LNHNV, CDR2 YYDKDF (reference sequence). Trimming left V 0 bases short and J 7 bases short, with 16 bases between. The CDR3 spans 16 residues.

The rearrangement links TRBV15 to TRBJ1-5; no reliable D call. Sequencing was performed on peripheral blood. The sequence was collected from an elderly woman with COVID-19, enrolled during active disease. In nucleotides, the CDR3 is TGTGCCACCAGCAGAGATCCGTGGCAGGCTGGCCAGCCCCAGCATTTT. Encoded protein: CATSRDPWQAGQPQHF.